Given below is one T cell receptor beta chain in context. These data come from a study of T cell changes during pregnancy in multiple sclerosis. Sequencing used immunoSEQ multiplex PCR; TCRdb keeps in-frame clones, though not all of them. The data contain approximately 61,000 clones, approximately 91% of them seen just once; the ten biggest clones take up approximately 1.7%. From germline, CDR1 is SGHNT and CDR2 YYREEE (reference sequence). The CDR3 length is 12 residues. V lost 3 bases, J lost 8 bases, and 8 bases lay in between. Specimen: peripheral blood, collected in the first trimester of pregnancy. This clonotype was obtained from a female donor with multiple sclerosis, enrolled in a pregnancy study. This chain connects TRBV5-4 to TRBJ1-4; no firm D call. The CDR3 protein is CASSSPGEKLFF. In DNA form, the CDR3 reads TGTGCCAGCAGCTCGCCCGGGGAAAAACTGTTTTTT.